A selection of T cell receptor beta chains follows, all from one sample in a study of cytotoxic CD8 clonotypes in ibrutinib-treated CLL. Clones were read by immunoSEQ multiplex PCR, and TCRdb kept only the in-frame ones, dropping some. The sample lists under 300,000 clones, roughly three quarters occurring once. This sample comprised PBMCs, obtained at disease progression, from a patient treated with ibrutinib. Receptors originate from a human donor with chronic lymphocytic leukemia. Both conserved end residues are part of each CDR3. A D gene is named only where the DNA matches it firmly. Clone size is shown for a subset of rows, as once, few, many or a class of expanded clone.

.,TRBJ2-7,TRBV2,14,.,CASIGRRDSYEQYF
.,TRBJ1-6,TRBV19,13,TRBD1,CASCGTGGSPLHF
.,TRBJ2-7,TRBV2,13,.,CASSADRKYEQYF
.,TRBJ2-1,TRBV27,11,.,CASYRGREQFF
.,TRBJ1-5,TRBV9,14,.,CASSVGHLNQPQHF
once,TRBJ2-1,TRBV7-9,16,TRBD2,CASSLGTSGSGNEQFF
.,TRBJ1-2,TRBV6-1,15,.,CASSEYPAENYGYTF
.,TRBJ2-7,TRBV7-6,16,TRBD2,CASSDPLAGGTYEQYF
once,TRBJ1-1,TRBV27,16,TRBD1,CASSLLGTGGDTEAFF
few,TRBJ2-7,TRBV6-1,14,.,CASSDRPIPSEQYF
.,TRBJ1-2,TRBV5-5,15,.,CASSLWAEANYGYTF
.,TRBJ1-2,TRBV6-6,10,.,CASSKYGYTF
.,TRBJ2-7,TRBV5-4,17,TRBD2,CASSLSAGGYHSYEQYF
.,TRBJ2-5,TRBV18,13,.,CASSPRPQETQYF
.,TRBJ2-2,TRBV5-1,15,.,CASSLEWGNTGELFF
.,TRBJ2-7,TRBV18,15,.,CASSPQHNRAYEQYF
.,TRBJ1-5,TRBV19,14,.,CASSIRGEWQPQHF
.,TRBJ1-5,TRBV5-4,13,.,CASSPGGNQPQHF
.,TRBJ2-7,TRBV5-4,15,TRBD1,CASSPSGQGSNEQYF
.,TRBJ2-7,TRBV18,17,TRBD2,CASSPPVWEGNWYEQYF
few,TRBJ1-1,TRBV7-9,14,.,CASSLDRLNTEAFF
.,TRBJ2-7,TRBV5-6,16,TRBD2,CASSLAQGLADYEQYF
.,TRBJ1-2,TRBV7-8,16,TRBD1,CASSLGDRGLGYGYTF
.,TRBJ2-7,TRBV6-5,15,.,CASSYAPTGPNEQYF
.,TRBJ2-5,TRBV19,17,TRBD2,CASSLNGGGKGQETQYF
.,TRBJ1-2,TRBV6-1,14,.,CASSEAVRTAGYTF
.,TRBJ2-4,TRBV7-2,16,TRBD1,CASSRGQGLAKNIQYF
.,TRBJ1-5,TRBV6-1,10,.,CASSDQPQHF
.,TRBJ2-7,TRBV19,11,.,CASSASGEQYF
.,TRBJ1-2,TRBV28,14,.,CASSLSGQDFGYTF
once,TRBJ2-1,TRBV18,15,.,CASSPRGRAVDEQFF
.,TRBJ2-7,TRBV19,14,.,CASQRGQDSYEQYF
.,TRBJ2-7,TRBV7-8,16,TRBD1,CASSSGARQGHYEQYF
once,TRBJ2-7,TRBV10-3,13,TRBD1,CATEGQGPYEQYF
.,TRBJ2-7,TRBV9,14,.,CASSVVDLPTQQYF
few,TRBJ1-4,TRBV9,15,.,CASSTRRGTNEKLFF
few,TRBJ2-7,TRBV6-1,14,TRBD1,CASSGQGSSYEQYF
.,TRBJ2-5,TRBV19,13,.,CASSIGTQETQYF
.,TRBJ1-2,TRBV5-1,14,.,CASSQTGKGYGYTF
few,TRBJ1-3,TRBV11-2,14,.,CASSLSQLGNTIYF
.,TRBJ2-3,TRBV19,14,.,CASSMNRNTDTQYF
.,TRBJ1-1,TRBV11-2,13,.,CASSFRENTEAFF
.,TRBJ1-6,TRBV10-2,18,TRBD1,CASSESTGGQGLSSPLHF
.,TRBJ2-7,TRBV9,14,TRBD1,CASSSRDRAYEQYF
once,TRBJ2-7,TRBV7-2,15,TRBD2,CASSLVPSGRVEQYF
few,TRBJ2-7,TRBV15,14,.,CATSRVGGGYEQYF
few,TRBJ2-4,TRBV10-1,16,.,CASSESVFGAKNIQYF
.,TRBJ1-2,TRBV9,13,.,CASSADISYGYTF
.,TRBJ2-7,TRBV5-1,18,TRBD1,CASSWDRRTPFNSYEQYF
.,TRBJ2-7,TRBV5-1,14,.,CASSLATSPGEQYF
.,TRBJ1-5,TRBV9,15,TRBD1,CASAQGQGVYQPQHF
.,TRBJ2-7,TRBV6-6,15,.,CASSWGQSPSYEQYF
.,TRBJ2-7,TRBV19,15,.,CASRPRGEGSYEQYF
once,TRBJ2-7,TRBV18,15,TRBD1,CASSRIGQVLYEQYF
.,TRBJ1-2,TRBV28,18,.,CASSLLGKGAVYNYGYTF
.,TRBJ1-4,TRBV18,14,TRBD1,CASSPGQFNEKLFF